The rows below give T cell receptor beta chains drawn from one sample of a study of T cell responses to AZD1222 COVID-19 vaccine. Here immunoSEQ multiplex PCR was the method, and the copy in TCRdb shows in-frame clones only, minus some. The table lists approximately 200,000 clones, just over 90% of them singletons, with 3.4% in the top ten. Here the sequenced sample was peripheral blood, taken 28 days after the second AZD1222 dose. The receptors stem from an adult who received the AZD1222 COVID-19 vaccine. Each CDR3 is given with its conserved first and last residue. Each record gives: J gene, clone size, V gene, D gene, CDR3 length, CDR3 DNA, CDR3 protein. A D gene is named only where the DNA matches it firmly. Not all rows give a size; the values are once, few, many and, for expanded clones, a class.

j_call: TRBJ2-4
clone_size: -
v_call: TRBV2
d_call: -
cdr3_length: 15
cdr3_nt: TGTGCCAGCAGTGAGCCGGAACGGGGCAAAAACATTCAGTACTTC
cdr3_aa: CASSEPERGKNIQYF

j_call: TRBJ2-7
clone_size: once
v_call: TRBV19
d_call: -
cdr3_length: 14
cdr3_nt: TGTGCCAGTAGTCAGGACATTATCTCCTACGAGCAGTACTTC
cdr3_aa: CASSQDIISYEQYF

j_call: TRBJ2-4
clone_size: -
v_call: TRBV5-1
d_call: -
cdr3_length: 11
cdr3_nt: TGCGCCAGCAGGTCTGACCGCGTTCAGTACTTC
cdr3_aa: CASRSDRVQYF

j_call: TRBJ1-5
clone_size: -
v_call: TRBV5-1
d_call: -
cdr3_length: 16
cdr3_nt: TGCGCCAGCAGCTTGGGGGATGCCGGCAGCAATCAGCCCCAGCATTTT
cdr3_aa: CASSLGDAGSNQPQHF

j_call: TRBJ1-3
clone_size: -
v_call: TRBV28
d_call: TRBD1
cdr3_length: 15
cdr3_nt: TGTGCCAGCAGTTCCACAGGGGGCTCTGGAAACACCATATATTTT
cdr3_aa: CASSSTGGSGNTIYF

j_call: TRBJ1-1
clone_size: -
v_call: TRBV7-2
d_call: -
cdr3_length: 14
cdr3_nt: TGTGCCAGCAACCCGGGACAAAAGAACACTGAAGCTTTCTTT
cdr3_aa: CASNPGQKNTEAFF

j_call: TRBJ1-2
clone_size: once
v_call: TRBV7-2
d_call: -
cdr3_length: 15
cdr3_nt: TGTGCCAGCAGCTTAGATGGCGGGACCCACTATGGCTACACCTTC
cdr3_aa: CASSLDGGTHYGYTF

j_call: TRBJ1-4
clone_size: -
v_call: TRBV5-1
d_call: -
cdr3_length: 15
cdr3_nt: TGCGCCAGCAGCTTGTTACCACGACAAGGTGAAAAACTGTTTTTT
cdr3_aa: CASSLLPRQGEKLFF

j_call: TRBJ2-3
clone_size: -
v_call: TRBV10-3
d_call: TRBD1
cdr3_length: 18
cdr3_nt: TGTGCCATCAGTGAGTCGCCCCCCGGACAGGTTAGCACAGATACGCAGTATTTT
cdr3_aa: CAISESPPGQVSTDTQYF

j_call: TRBJ1-3
clone_size: -
v_call: TRBV28
d_call: -
cdr3_length: 15
cdr3_nt: TGTGCCAGCAGTCCAGAACAGCTCTCTGGAAACACCATATATTTT
cdr3_aa: CASSPEQLSGNTIYF

j_call: TRBJ2-7
clone_size: -
v_call: TRBV2
d_call: -
cdr3_length: 13
cdr3_nt: TGTGCCAGCAGTGAACACGTAACGACCGAGCAGTACTTC
cdr3_aa: CASSEHVTTEQYF

j_call: TRBJ2-7
clone_size: -
v_call: TRBV28
d_call: -
cdr3_length: 15
cdr3_nt: TGTGCCAGCAGTTTCCAGGGGGGCCATCCCTACGAGCAGTACTTC
cdr3_aa: CASSFQGGHPYEQYF

j_call: TRBJ2-7
clone_size: -
v_call: TRBV24-1
d_call: -
cdr3_length: 13
cdr3_nt: TGTGCCACCAGTCATGGGAATACCTACGAGCAGTACTTC
cdr3_aa: CATSHGNTYEQYF

j_call: TRBJ1-4
clone_size: -
v_call: TRBV19
d_call: -
cdr3_length: 14
cdr3_nt: TGTGCCAGCAAACCGGGACTGTCTTATGAAAAACTGTTTTTT
cdr3_aa: CASKPGLSYEKLFF

j_call: TRBJ1-6
clone_size: -
v_call: TRBV7-9
d_call: TRBD1
cdr3_length: 14
cdr3_nt: TGTGCCAGCAAACCCACAGGGGAGGGATCACCCCTCCACTTT
cdr3_aa: CASKPTGEGSPLHF

j_call: TRBJ2-5
clone_size: -
v_call: TRBV28
d_call: TRBD2
cdr3_length: 13
cdr3_nt: TGTGCCAGCCGGGGGGGAAAACAAGAGACCCAGTACTTC
cdr3_aa: CASRGGKQETQYF

j_call: TRBJ1-6
clone_size: -
v_call: TRBV29-1
d_call: TRBD1
cdr3_length: 13
cdr3_nt: TGCAGCGTACGACAGGGGTGGGATTCACCCCTCCACTTT
cdr3_aa: CSVRQGWDSPLHF

j_call: TRBJ1-1
clone_size: -
v_call: TRBV30
d_call: -
cdr3_length: 12
cdr3_nt: TGTGCCTGGAGTGTACGGGGCAATGGAGCTTTCTTT
cdr3_aa: CAWSVRGNGAFF

j_call: TRBJ1-4
clone_size: -
v_call: TRBV19
d_call: -
cdr3_length: 13
cdr3_nt: TGTGCCAGCAGAAGTACACCTAATGAAAAACTGTTTTTT
cdr3_aa: CASRSTPNEKLFF

j_call: TRBJ2-6
clone_size: -
v_call: TRBV7-3
d_call: TRBD1
cdr3_length: 18
cdr3_nt: TGTGCCAGCAGCCCCAAACAGGGGACCCTATCTGGGGCCAACGTCCTGACTTTC
cdr3_aa: CASSPKQGTLSGANVLTF

j_call: TRBJ2-3
clone_size: -
v_call: TRBV7-2
d_call: -
cdr3_length: 17
cdr3_nt: TGTGCCAGCAGCCGCTCGGGCGGACCCACGGGGACAGATACGCAGTATTTT
cdr3_aa: CASSRSGGPTGTDTQYF

j_call: TRBJ1-5
clone_size: -
v_call: TRBV5-5
d_call: -
cdr3_length: 15
cdr3_nt: TGTGCCAGCAGCGCCCACGGACAGACCAATCAGCCCCAGCATTTT
cdr3_aa: CASSAHGQTNQPQHF

j_call: TRBJ1-2
clone_size: -
v_call: TRBV2
d_call: TRBD1
cdr3_length: 16
cdr3_nt: TGTGCCAGCATCGTCTCCCGGGACAGGGGGCGGCGTGGCTACACCTTC
cdr3_aa: CASIVSRDRGRRGYTF

j_call: TRBJ2-5
clone_size: -
v_call: TRBV30
d_call: -
cdr3_length: 13
cdr3_nt: TGTGCCTCCTCACGCAGGTTGGTGGAGACCCAGTACTTC
cdr3_aa: CASSRRLVETQYF

j_call: TRBJ1-6
clone_size: -
v_call: TRBV25-1
d_call: -
cdr3_length: 13
cdr3_nt: TGTGCCAGCAGTGCACAAAATAATTCACCCCTCCACTTT
cdr3_aa: CASSAQNNSPLHF

j_call: TRBJ2-5
clone_size: -
v_call: TRBV5-5
d_call: TRBD1
cdr3_length: 14
cdr3_nt: TGTGCCAGCAGCACGGGACAGGGTAGAGAGACCCAGTACTTC
cdr3_aa: CASSTGQGRETQYF

j_call: TRBJ2-5
clone_size: -
v_call: TRBV20-1
d_call: -
cdr3_length: 11
cdr3_nt: TGCAGTGCAGGGACTCAAGACACCCAGTACTTC
cdr3_aa: CSAGTQDTQYF

j_call: TRBJ2-7
clone_size: once
v_call: TRBV5-1
d_call: TRBD2
cdr3_length: 15
cdr3_nt: TGCGCCAGCAGCGGTGGGCTAGCGGCCCTCGCCGAGCAGTACTTC
cdr3_aa: CASSGGLAALAEQYF

j_call: TRBJ1-6
clone_size: -
v_call: TRBV25-1
d_call: -
cdr3_length: 17
cdr3_nt: TGTGCCAGCAGTCCTTTCACGGGGAGCAGTGGGCATTCACCCCTCCACTTT
cdr3_aa: CASSPFTGSSGHSPLHF

j_call: TRBJ2-7
clone_size: -
v_call: TRBV6-4
d_call: TRBD1
cdr3_length: 16
cdr3_nt: TGTGCCAGCAGTAGCGGGACAGGGCTTCGGGGGTACGAGCAGTACTTC
cdr3_aa: CASSSGTGLRGYEQYF

j_call: TRBJ2-7
clone_size: -
v_call: TRBV2
d_call: TRBD1
cdr3_length: 14
cdr3_nt: TGTGCCAGCACCGGGACAGGGGGTTCCTACGAGCAGTACTTC
cdr3_aa: CASTGTGGSYEQYF

j_call: TRBJ2-1
clone_size: -
v_call: TRBV19
d_call: TRBD2
cdr3_length: 16
cdr3_nt: TGTGCCAGTAGTATGGCCCCTAGCGGGTCCTACAATGAGCAGTTCTTC
cdr3_aa: CASSMAPSGSYNEQFF

j_call: TRBJ1-5
clone_size: -
v_call: TRBV9
d_call: -
cdr3_length: 14
cdr3_nt: TGTGCCAGCGGGACAACTGGGAGCAATCAGCCCCAGCATTTT
cdr3_aa: CASGTTGSNQPQHF

j_call: TRBJ2-1
clone_size: -
v_call: TRBV28
d_call: -
cdr3_length: 15
cdr3_nt: TGTGCCAGCACCTCCGGGGTAGCGAGTTACAATGAGCAGTTCTTC
cdr3_aa: CASTSGVASYNEQFF

j_call: TRBJ1-1
clone_size: -
v_call: TRBV7-2
d_call: -
cdr3_length: 14
cdr3_nt: TGTGCCAGCAGCTTAGGGGGAACAAACACTGAAGCTTTCTTT
cdr3_aa: CASSLGGTNTEAFF

j_call: TRBJ2-1
clone_size: once
v_call: TRBV5-1
d_call: -
cdr3_length: 15
cdr3_nt: TGCGCCAGCAGCTTGGTGGTAGCCCTATACAATGAGCAGTTCTTC
cdr3_aa: CASSLVVALYNEQFF

j_call: TRBJ1-5
clone_size: once
v_call: TRBV21-1
d_call: -
cdr3_length: 14
cdr3_nt: TGTGCCGAGGACAGGGGTCTCATAGGGCAGCCCCAGCATTTT
cdr3_aa: CAEDRGLIGQPQHF

j_call: TRBJ1-1
clone_size: -
v_call: TRBV4-1
d_call: -
cdr3_length: 17
cdr3_nt: TGCGCCAGCAGCCAAAGCCTCAGGGGATCTTATAACACTGAAGCTTTCTTT
cdr3_aa: CASSQSLRGSYNTEAFF

j_call: TRBJ2-7
clone_size: -
v_call: TRBV7-2
d_call: -
cdr3_length: 12
cdr3_nt: TGTGCCAGCAGCCCCGAGAAGGCCGAGCAGTACTTC
cdr3_aa: CASSPEKAEQYF

j_call: TRBJ2-1
clone_size: -
v_call: TRBV2
d_call: -
cdr3_length: 14
cdr3_nt: TGTGCCAGCCAGCGGGCGGGGCAGTACAATGAGCAGTTCTTC
cdr3_aa: CASQRAGQYNEQFF

j_call: TRBJ2-1
clone_size: -
v_call: TRBV28
d_call: TRBD1
cdr3_length: 16
cdr3_nt: TGTGCCAGCCTACTCACTTCCGGGACAGGGAGGAATGAGCAGTTCTTC
cdr3_aa: CASLLTSGTGRNEQFF

j_call: TRBJ1-1
clone_size: -
v_call: TRBV20-1
d_call: -
cdr3_length: 13
cdr3_nt: TGCAGTGCTAGTGAGAAACAGAACACTGAAGCTTTCTTT
cdr3_aa: CSASEKQNTEAFF

j_call: TRBJ1-2
clone_size: -
v_call: TRBV7-2
d_call: -
cdr3_length: 13
cdr3_nt: TGTGCCAGCAGCCAACAGGGCATTTATGGCTACACCTTC
cdr3_aa: CASSQQGIYGYTF

j_call: TRBJ1-3
clone_size: -
v_call: TRBV21-1
d_call: -
cdr3_length: 17
cdr3_nt: TGTGCCAGCAGAAGAGGGGTTCCTCTGGGATCTGGAAACACCATATATTTT
cdr3_aa: CASRRGVPLGSGNTIYF

j_call: TRBJ2-3
clone_size: -
v_call: TRBV28
d_call: -
cdr3_length: 14
cdr3_nt: TGTGCCAGCAGTTTACCTGGGGTTCAAGATACGCAGTATTTT
cdr3_aa: CASSLPGVQDTQYF

j_call: TRBJ1-2
clone_size: -
v_call: TRBV28
d_call: -
cdr3_length: 13
cdr3_nt: TGTGCCAGCAGTTTGTACAGTAACTATGGCTACACCTTC
cdr3_aa: CASSLYSNYGYTF

j_call: TRBJ2-2
clone_size: -
v_call: TRBV24-1
d_call: -
cdr3_length: 16
cdr3_nt: TGTGCCACCAGTGATTTGCGGGGGGACACCACCGGGGAGCTGTTTTTT
cdr3_aa: CATSDLRGDTTGELFF

j_call: TRBJ2-5
clone_size: -
v_call: TRBV20-1
d_call: TRBD2
cdr3_length: 14
cdr3_nt: TGCAGTGCTAGTTCTAGCGGGAGTTTGGAGACCCAGTACTTC
cdr3_aa: CSASSSGSLETQYF

j_call: TRBJ2-5
clone_size: -
v_call: TRBV7-9
d_call: TRBD2
cdr3_length: 16
cdr3_nt: TGTGCCAGCAGCTCGTTCCGGACTAGCGGGAGACAGACCCAGTACTTC
cdr3_aa: CASSSFRTSGRQTQYF

j_call: TRBJ1-5
clone_size: -
v_call: TRBV5-1
d_call: -
cdr3_length: 13
cdr3_nt: TGCGCCAGCAGCCGGACGGGGGTTCAGCCCCAGCATTTT
cdr3_aa: CASSRTGVQPQHF

j_call: TRBJ2-7
clone_size: -
v_call: TRBV25-1
d_call: -
cdr3_length: 13
cdr3_nt: TGTGCCAGCAGGGGCCCAAAGGGATACGAGCAGTACTTC
cdr3_aa: CASRGPKGYEQYF

j_call: TRBJ1-1
clone_size: -
v_call: TRBV27
d_call: -
cdr3_length: 14
cdr3_nt: TGTGCCAGCAGTCGAGGGGCGTGGGACTCTGAAGCTTTCTTT
cdr3_aa: CASSRGAWDSEAFF

j_call: TRBJ2-5
clone_size: once
v_call: TRBV5-5
d_call: -
cdr3_length: 16
cdr3_nt: TGTGCCAGCAGCTTGTTGCGGGGTTTGGGCCAAGAGACCCAGTACTTC
cdr3_aa: CASSLLRGLGQETQYF

j_call: TRBJ2-7
clone_size: -
v_call: TRBV6-5
d_call: -
cdr3_length: 13
cdr3_nt: TGTGCCAGCAAGGTGGATGATTGGGCCGAGCAGTACTTC
cdr3_aa: CASKVDDWAEQYF

j_call: TRBJ1-5
clone_size: -
v_call: TRBV9
d_call: -
cdr3_length: 21
cdr3_nt: TGTGCCAGCAGCGTTCAATTGACGAACCGGGATCAAGAGTTGTGCGATCAGCCCCAGCATTTT
cdr3_aa: CASSVQLTNRDQELCDQPQHF